This is a list of T cell receptor beta chains from one sample in a study of cytomegalovirus exposure and HLA in healthy donors. TCRdb's copy holds only in-frame clones and misses some; the assay was immunoSEQ multiplex PCR. Of about 110,000 clones listed, approximately 90% were seen once; the top ten hold more than 1.4%. The sample taken for sequencing was PBMCs. Receptors were obtained from a woman aged 25 to 45 in good health and CMV-seropositive. The CDR3 runs from the conserved cysteine through the conserved F or W. The order of the fields is V gene, J gene, CDR3 protein.

v_call: TRBV30
j_call: TRBJ1-3
cdr3_aa: CAWSVQGINGNTIYF

v_call: TRBV19
j_call: TRBJ2-7
cdr3_aa: CASKRVGVGDYEQYF

v_call: TRBV2
j_call: TRBJ2-5
cdr3_aa: CASTSRLVPHHTQYF

v_call: TRBV6-6
j_call: TRBJ2-1
cdr3_aa: CASSYLGQGANEQFF

v_call: TRBV4-1
j_call: TRBJ2-1
cdr3_aa: CASRTRATDYNEQFF

v_call: TRBV11-2
j_call: TRBJ2-5
cdr3_aa: CASSPLSGRAGETQYF

v_call: TRBV7-9
j_call: TRBJ2-7
cdr3_aa: CASSFSGRAPEQYF

v_call: TRBV2
j_call: TRBJ2-3
cdr3_aa: CASSGVGVEDTQYF

v_call: TRBV30
j_call: TRBJ2-2
cdr3_aa: CAWSVWGQAFGTGELFF

v_call: TRBV7-3
j_call: TRBJ2-7
cdr3_aa: CASSLGAGGPYEQYF

v_call: TRBV10-1
j_call: TRBJ2-5
cdr3_aa: CASNRTQQYGTQYF

v_call: TRBV4-1
j_call: TRBJ2-3
cdr3_aa: CASSQDRTSGTDTQYF

v_call: TRBV13
j_call: TRBJ2-2
cdr3_aa: CASRLLAGDGNTGELFF

v_call: TRBV11-3
j_call: TRBJ2-1
cdr3_aa: CASSSKTSPFNEQFF

v_call: TRBV5-4
j_call: TRBJ1-2
cdr3_aa: CASSRGGSNYGYTF

v_call: TRBV21-1
j_call: TRBJ2-7
cdr3_aa: CASSLERDLREQYF

v_call: TRBV10-3
j_call: TRBJ2-7
cdr3_aa: CAIRRTGGGNEQYF

v_call: TRBV27
j_call: TRBJ2-1
cdr3_aa: CASSFGTSGSYNEQFF

v_call: TRBV7-6
j_call: TRBJ2-5
cdr3_aa: CASSQPGLQETQYF

v_call: TRBV28
j_call: TRBJ2-4
cdr3_aa: CASSLFVPARRAKNIQYF

v_call: TRBV4-2
j_call: TRBJ2-1
cdr3_aa: CASSQEGGSDNEQFF

v_call: TRBV30
j_call: TRBJ2-7
cdr3_aa: CAWTSGQGFDEQYF

v_call: TRBV6-1
j_call: TRBJ2-2
cdr3_aa: CASHLWGPFPGELFF

v_call: TRBV14
j_call: TRBJ2-7
cdr3_aa: CASSQDNPPRGYEQYF

v_call: TRBV2
j_call: TRBJ2-2
cdr3_aa: CASRLTSGSTGELFF

v_call: TRBV2
j_call: TRBJ2-7
cdr3_aa: CASSEWGQGGYEQYF

v_call: TRBV7-6
j_call: TRBJ2-5
cdr3_aa: CASSLEQGGETQYF

v_call: TRBV4-3
j_call: TRBJ1-1
cdr3_aa: CASSQFSTGPTEAFF

v_call: TRBV4-1
j_call: TRBJ2-1
cdr3_aa: CASSQGDIPSNEQFF

v_call: TRBV6-6
j_call: TRBJ1-2
cdr3_aa: CASSPWTGGKDGYTF

v_call: TRBV18
j_call: TRBJ2-3
cdr3_aa: CASSPLTAGSSTDTQYF

v_call: TRBV27
j_call: TRBJ2-1
cdr3_aa: CASRGLAGKISYNEQFF

v_call: TRBV6-6
j_call: TRBJ2-3
cdr3_aa: CASSPGGFTDTQYF